This entry lists 12 T cell receptor beta chains sequenced from one sample in a study of blood T cells in healthy people across ages. Together with a sample-barcoded 5' primer, a J-beta primer mix was included in a second PCR lasting about 6 to 11 cycles. TCRdb called the 5' RACE reads again in MiXCR, with one record for every CDR3 protein. The sample consists of approximately 1.5 million distinct CDR3 sequences, almost 35% of them appearing once. Material: blood. The receptors were gathered from a woman in her 30s in good health.

CDR3 in DNA: TGTGCCAGCAGCTTAACGTTTGGGCCAGGGGAGACCCAGTACTTC. Translating it yields CASSLTFGPGETQYF. The chain recombines TRBV7-3 with TRBJ2-5, with a possible D match to TRBD1 (5 bases). The CDR3 extends over 15 amino acids. V lost 0 bases to trimming and J lost 5 bases, with 13 bases between them. In germline, CDR1 is SGHTA, CDR2 FQGTGA.

The gene calls are TRBV6-5 and TRBJ1-3, with D uncertain. CDR3 length: 16 residues. The V and J ends lost 8 bases and 4 bases respectively, with 21 bases between them. CDR1 is MNHEY and CDR2 is SVGAGI in the germline V gene. CDR3 region: CASAPWGPWSGNTIYF. CDR3 coding DNA: TGTGCCAGCGCCCCTTGGGGTCCATGGTCCGGAAACACCATATATTTT.

Points on this clonotype: One end of the junction does not line up with germline, which may come from a read error. The chain combines TRBV4-1 with TRBJ2-7, with D perhaps TRBD2 (6 bases). The CDR3 sequence is 13 residues long. Germline assignment: CDR1 MGHRA and CDR2 YSYEKL. The CDR3 sequence: CASSVGDSHEQYF. CDR3 coding DNA: TGCGCCAGCAGTGTAGGGGACTCCCACGAGCAGTACTTC.

The chain has TRBV5-6 and TRBJ2-3; 7 nucleotides agree with TRBD1. CDR3 length: 16 amino acids. Trimming removed 5 bases from V and 2 bases from J; junction bases left unmatched: 11. The V gene's germline CDR1 is SGHDT and CDR2 YYEEEE. The CDR3 region has the DNA TGTGCCAGCAGTCCCGGGACAGCCAAAGCCACAGATACGCAGTATTTT. Residues: CASSPGTAKATDTQYF.

This clonotype appeared once. This chain links TRBV4-2 with TRBJ1-5; D gene uncertain. Germline CDR1 is LGHNA and CDR2 is YNFKEQ. V lost 2 bases to trimming and J lost 1 base, with 12 bases between them. The CDR3 covers 16 residues. CDR3 nucleotide sequence: TGTGCCAGCAGCCAATTCCCCACGGAGAGCAATCAGCCCCAGCATTTT. Amino acids: CASSQFPTESNQPQHF.

This clonotype was detected ten times or more. Mismatch with germline at one junction end may stem from a read error. The V call is TRBV5-1, the J call TRBJ2-7; 8 bases agree with TRBD1. Germline assignment: CDR1 SGHRS and CDR2 YFSETQ. The length of the CDR3 is 15 residues. The CDR3 bases are TGTGCCAGCAGTTGGGGTCAGGGGGCCTCCTACGAGCAGTACTTC. Translating gives CASSWGQGASYEQYF.

The chain carries TRBV12-3 or TRBV12-4 and TRBJ2-1; 11 bases fit TRBD2. The CDR3 spans 16 residues. V dropped 3 bases and J dropped 6; count of bases not matched to a gene: 7. The DNA for the CDR3 is TGTGCCAGCAGTTTGGGAACTAGCGGGGGTCCCAATGAGCAGTTCTTC. It specifies CASSLGTSGGPNEQFF.

The gene calls are TRBV30 and TRBJ2-5; D possibly corresponds to TRBD1 (7 bases). Trimming stripped 2 bases from V and 11 bases from J, with 18 bases between. Per germline, CDR1 GTSNPN and CDR2 SVGIG (reference sequence). This CDR3 spans 13 amino acids. CDR3 amino acids: CAWSRGPSGEQYF. In nucleotides, the CDR3 is TGTGCCTGGAGTAGGGGGCCCTCGGGGGAGCAGTACTTC.

This clonotype turned up a few times. The gene calls are TRBV4-1 and TRBJ1-4; D not certain. Per the germline V gene, CDR1 is MGHRA and CDR2 is YSYEKL. The CDR3 has 12 residues. Trimming pared 4 bases from V and 5 bases from J, leaving 5 bases between. The CDR3 spells CASSRVNEKLFF. The CDR3 coding sequence is TGCGCCAGCAGCCGCGTAAATGAAAAACTGTTTTTT.

This chain uses TRBV7-7 with TRBJ2-1, with a weak D call TRBD1 (6 bases). The CDR3 runs 13 residues. The germline CDR1 and CDR2 sequences are SSHAT and FNYEAQ (reference sequence). V lost 5 bases to trimming and J lost 9 bases, with 14 bases between them. CDR3 bases: TGTGCCAGCAGCGCAAACAGGGTGGGTGAGCAGTTCTTC. It codes for CASSANRVGEQFF.

This clonotype occurred a few times. The chain has TRBV7-2 and TRBJ2-3, with 7 bases that match TRBD1. Germline CDR1 SGHTA, CDR2 FQGNSA. V lost 6 bases to trimming and J lost 2 bases; unmatched junction nucleotides: 8. The CDR3 is 15 amino acids. Written as DNA, the CDR3 is TGTGCCAGCAGTTACGAGGGGGCATCCACAGATACGCAGTATTTT. As protein: CASSYEGASTDTQYF.

The gene calls are TRBV25-1 and TRBJ1-4; TRBD1 is a possible D gene (6 bases). Trimming shortened V by 6 bases and J by 0 bases, and 11 bases separated the two germline ends. The CDR3 covers 15 residues. Germline loops: CDR1 MGHDK, CDR2 SYGVNS. In DNA, the CDR3 is TGTGCCAGCAGAGGACAGAGAGCAACTAATGAAAAACTGTTTTTT. Its translation: CASRGQRATNEKLFF.